A selection of T cell receptor beta chains follows, all from one sample in a study of cytomegalovirus exposure and HLA in healthy donors. Using immunoSEQ multiplex PCR, the repertoire was profiled, and TCRdb retains in-frame clones only, with some absent. The sample yields 220,000 or so clones, approximately 70% seen once. Sequencing input: PBMCs. These receptors originate from a woman aged 25 to 45 in good health and CMV-seronegative. Both conserved end residues are part of each CDR3. A D gene is named only where the DNA matches it firmly. Part of the rows lack a size; the others show once, few, many or a class for expanded clones.

clone size,J gene,D gene,V gene,CDR3 protein,CDR3 DNA
.,TRBJ2-5,TRBD1,TRBV5-5,CASSSPQGEKSQYF,TGTGCCAGCAGCTCACCGCAGGGGGAAAAATCCCAGTACTTC
once,TRBJ2-7,.,TRBV4-1,CASSQDIDGMSYEQYF,TGCGCCAGCAGCCAAGATATTGACGGGATGTCCTACGAGCAGTACTTC
few,TRBJ2-1,TRBD2,TRBV6-1,CASRLAGSYNEQFF,TGTGCCAGCCGCCTAGCGGGGTCCTACAATGAGCAGTTCTTC
.,TRBJ2-1,TRBD2,TRBV2,CASRDKREGRDEQFF,TGTGCCAGCAGGGACAAGCGGGAGGGCCGGGATGAGCAGTTCTTC
.,TRBJ2-4,.,TRBV10-2,CASRVGANNIQYF,TGCGCCAGCAGGGTGGGGGCCAACAACATTCAGTACTTC
.,TRBJ2-2,.,TRBV4-1,CASSQESGSGELFF,TGCGCCAGCAGCCAAGAAAGCGGATCCGGGGAGCTGTTTTTT
once,TRBJ1-2,.,TRBV29-1,CSVRTDSNYGYTF,TGCAGCGTCAGGACAGATTCCAACTATGGCTACACCTTC
once,TRBJ2-3,TRBD1,TRBV13,CASSLGMGQGATDTQYF,TGTGCCAGCAGCTTAGGCATGGGACAGGGGGCCACAGATACGCAGTATTTT
.,TRBJ1-6,TRBD1,TRBV18,CASSPDRVINSPLHF,TGTGCCAGCTCACCAGACAGGGTCATTAATTCACCCCTCCACTTT
.,TRBJ1-4,.,TRBV25-1,CASSEYGSKGTNEKLFF,TGTGCCAGCAGTGAATACGGGTCCAAAGGCACTAATGAAAAACTGTTTTTT
.,TRBJ1-1,.,TRBV27,CASSFGPNTEAFF,TGTGCCAGCAGTTTCGGTCCGAACACTGAAGCTTTCTTT
.,TRBJ1-5,TRBD1,TRBV11-2,CASSLSGQGNSQPQHF,TGTGCCAGCAGCTTATCGGGACAGGGAAACAGTCAGCCCCAGCATTTT
.,TRBJ1-6,TRBD1,TRBV7-9,CASSLADRGDSPLHF,TGTGCCAGCAGCTTGGCGGACAGGGGGGATTCACCCCTCCACTTT
.,TRBJ2-7,.,TRBV19,CASRAGGISYEQYF,TGTGCCAGTAGGGCCGGGGGTATCTCCTACGAGCAGTACTTC
.,TRBJ2-2,.,TRBV7-9,CASSPRGANTGELFF,TGTGCCAGCAGCCCTAGGGGCGCGAACACCGGGGAGCTGTTTTTT
.,TRBJ1-1,.,TRBV2,CASSSTVTNTEAFF,TGTGCCAGCAGTTCGACAGTGACGAACACTGAAGCTTTCTTT
once,TRBJ1-4,.,TRBV5-4,CASQSGGPATNEKLFF,TGTGCCAGCCAATCGGGGGGCCCTGCAACTAATGAAAAACTGTTTTTT
.,TRBJ1-2,TRBD1,TRBV5-1,CASSEGTGLDYGYTF,TGCGCCAGCAGCGAGGGGACAGGGCTAGACTATGGCTACACCTTC
.,TRBJ1-2,.,TRBV7-9,CSSSLGSGYTF,TGTTCCAGCAGCTTAGGGAGCGGCTACACCTTC
.,TRBJ2-3,TRBD1,TRBV30,CASGQSDTDTQYF,TGTGCCTCGGGACAGTCTGACACAGATACGCAGTATTTT
once,TRBJ2-7,TRBD2,TRBV11-2,CASSLVQRGGSYEQYF,TGTGCCAGCAGCTTAGTACAGCGGGGGGGCTCCTACGAGCAGTACTTC
.,TRBJ1-1,.,TRBV13,CASSFPTENTEAFF,TGTGCCAGCAGCTTCCCAACAGAGAACACTGAAGCTTTCTTT
.,TRBJ2-7,TRBD2,TRBV9,CASSVGDSGIYEQYF,TGTGCCAGCAGCGTAGGGGATAGCGGGATTTACGAGCAGTACTTC
few,TRBJ1-1,.,TRBV4-1,CASTFPGRTEAFF,TGCGCCAGCACATTTCCGGGGAGGACTGAAGCTTTCTTT
.,TRBJ2-5,.,TRBV28,CASSYQGGTQYF,TGTGCCAGCAGTTATCAGGGGGGGACCCAGTACTTC
.,TRBJ1-3,.,TRBV14,CASSQVRVQLAGNTIYF,TGTGCCAGCAGCCAAGTACGAGTTCAACTTGCTGGAAACACCATATATTTT
.,TRBJ2-2,.,TRBV7-2,CASSLDLSRDSGELFF,TGTGCCAGCAGCTTAGACCTTAGCCGGGACTCCGGGGAGCTGTTTTTT
.,TRBJ1-1,.,TRBV6-6,CASSSGESEAFF,TGTGCCAGCAGTTCGGGAGAATCCGAAGCTTTCTTT
.,TRBJ1-4,.,TRBV20-1,CSARTGEKLFF,TGCAGTGCACGTACAGGGGAAAAACTGTTTTTT
.,TRBJ2-1,.,TRBV6-4,CASSDRRGSEQFF,TGTGCCAGCAGTGACCGAAGAGGGAGTGAGCAGTTCTTC
.,TRBJ2-7,TRBD1,TRBV6-5,CASSYTRDRDYEQYF,TGTGCCAGCAGTTACACCCGGGACAGAGACTACGAGCAGTACTTC
.,TRBJ2-5,TRBD2,TRBV7-9,CATDGGFGETQYF,TGTGCCACCGACGGGGGGTTCGGGGAGACCCAGTACTTC
.,TRBJ1-1,TRBD1,TRBV27,CASSLGTAGGTEAFF,TGTGCCAGCAGCCTAGGGACAGCTGGGGGGACTGAAGCTTTCTTT
.,TRBJ2-1,TRBD2,TRBV5-1,CASSLGLAGAPYNEQFF,TGCGCCAGCAGCCTCGGACTAGCGGGTGCCCCTTACAATGAGCAGTTCTTC
few,TRBJ1-4,.,TRBV6-5,CASSETGVDEKLFF,TGTGCCAGCAGCGAGACAGGAGTCGATGAAAAACTGTTTTTT
.,TRBJ2-3,.,TRBV5-4,CASSPAAVSTDTQYF,TGTGCCAGCAGCCCGGCGGCGGTTAGCACAGATACGCAGTATTTT
.,TRBJ2-7,.,TRBV5-6,CATTTEGSYEQYF,TGTGCCACTACGACCGAGGGCTCCTACGAGCAGTACTTC
.,TRBJ2-7,TRBD2,TRBV13,CASSLGRGGGAYEQYF,TGTGCCAGCAGCTTAGGCCGTGGCGGGGGGGCCTACGAGCAGTACTTC
.,TRBJ2-7,TRBD2,TRBV6-5,CASRRLAGFYEQYF,TGTGCCAGCCGACGACTAGCGGGATTCTACGAGCAGTACTTC
.,TRBJ2-1,TRBD2,TRBV30,CASTVGGGYNEQFF,TGTGCCTCTACTGTCGGGGGGGGGTACAATGAGCAGTTCTTC
.,TRBJ2-1,.,TRBV9,CASSPHSSSIEQFF,TGTGCCAGCAGCCCTCATTCATCTAGTATCGAGCAGTTCTTC
few,TRBJ1-1,TRBD1,TRBV5-6,CASSLEYRGLSAFF,TGTGCCAGCAGCTTGGAATACAGGGGGCTTAGTGCTTTCTTT
few,TRBJ1-5,TRBD1,TRBV6-4,CASSPEGGINQPQHF,TGTGCCAGCAGTCCAGAAGGGGGCATCAATCAGCCCCAGCATTTT
.,TRBJ2-2,.,TRBV5-1,CASRSEGAGTGELFF,TGCGCCAGCAGGTCCGAGGGGGCGGGGACCGGGGAGCTGTTTTTT
once,TRBJ1-5,TRBD1,TRBV2,CASRSGTVGNQPQHF,TGTGCCAGCAGGTCCGGGACAGTGGGCAATCAGCCCCAGCATTTT
.,TRBJ1-1,TRBD1,TRBV29-1,CSVTGENTEAFF,TGCAGCGTTACAGGGGAAAACACTGAAGCTTTCTTT
few,TRBJ1-6,.,TRBV6-5,CASSYDNNYSPLHF,TGTGCCAGCAGTTACGACAATAACTATTCACCCCTCCACTTT
.,TRBJ1-5,.,TRBV5-1,CASSLEGGNQPQHF,TGCGCCAGCAGCTTGGAAGGGGGCAATCAGCCCCAGCATTTT
.,TRBJ2-7,TRBD1,TRBV18,CASSPLGQPKDYEQYF,TGTGCCAGCTCACCTCTGGGACAGCCCAAGGATTACGAGCAGTACTTC
few,TRBJ2-3,.,TRBV6-1,CASSRGASSTDTQYF,TGTGCCAGCAGTCGGGGGGCCTCAAGCACAGATACGCAGTATTTT
.,TRBJ2-7,TRBD2,TRBV10-3,CATERESTYEQYF,TGTGCCACGGAGCGGGAGTCTACTTACGAGCAGTACTTC
.,TRBJ2-7,TRBD2,TRBV29-1,CSVEDRAGAAQREQYF,TGCAGCGTTGAAGATCGAGCGGGAGCTGCCCAAAGGGAGCAGTACTTC
.,TRBJ1-1,.,TRBV19,CASSMGAVNTEAFF,TGTGCCAGTAGTATGGGGGCGGTGAACACTGAAGCTTTCTTT